The 20 T cell receptor beta chains below were found in one sample sequenced in a study of T cells after yellow fever vaccination. TCRdb re-analysed the 5' RACE reads in MiXCR, keeping a single row per CDR3 protein. The table lists about 74,000 distinct CDR3 sequences, more than 5.5% of them singletons. Sequences were derived from CD8+ T cells sorted from PBMCs, sampled 4 to 5 days after the first yellow fever vaccination. The source is a man in his late teens or twenties who received the YFV17D yellow fever vaccine.

This chain links TRBV28 with TRBJ1-1; the D is unclear. V dropped 3 bases and J dropped 0 bases, with 5 bases sitting between them. Germline loops: CDR1 MDHEN, CDR2 SYDVKM. The CDR3 contains 13 residues. CDR3 sequence: CASSFPVNTEAFF. In nucleotides, the CDR3 is TGTGCCAGCAGTTTCCCCGTGAACACTGAAGCTTTCTTT.

This clonotype was recorded a few times. The chain couples TRBV6-5 to TRBJ1-3; D uncertain. The V gene lost 3 bases and the J gene lost 1 base, with 7 bases spanning the gap. There are 14 residues in the CDR3. Germline-derived CDR1 and CDR2 are MNHEY and SVGAGI. This CDR3 is CASSYVGSGNTIYF. CDR3 nucleotides: TGTGCCAGCAGTTATGTGGGGTCTGGAAACACCATATATTTT.

Ten or more counts support this clonotype. The rearrangement links TRBV6-2 or TRBV6-3 to TRBJ2-3; no clear D gene. Trimming stripped 2 bases from V and 6 bases from J, with 9 bases between. This CDR3 contains 13 residues. Germline loops: CDR1 MNHEY, CDR2 SVGEGT. The CDR3, as DNA: TGTGCCAGCAGTTACGGATCCTCGGATACGCAGTATTTT. Translated, it gives CASSYGSSDTQYF.

This clonotype came up a few times. J is TRBJ2-5 and V is TRBV28; D gene ambiguous. The CDR3 runs to 13 residues. Trimming shortened V by 3 bases and J by 0 bases, and 5 bases separated the two germline ends. The germline gives CDR1 MDHEN, CDR2 SYDVKM. CDR3: CASSLRYQETQYF. The CDR3 DNA reads as TGTGCCAGCAGTTTGAGGTACCAAGAGACCCAGTACTTC.

This clonotype has ten or more counts. The gene calls are TRBV5-5 and TRBJ2-1, with TRBD2 identical over 7 bases. The ends lost 4 bases at V and 8 bases at J; junction bases unmatched: 9. This CDR3 is 14 amino acids long. The germline CDR1 and CDR2 sequences are SGHKS and YYEKEE (reference sequence). The CDR3 here is CASSPVTSIHEQFF. The DNA of the CDR3 is TGTGCCAGCAGCCCCGTGACTAGCATCCATGAGCAGTTCTTC.

The chain carries TRBV7-3 and TRBJ2-5; D remains ambiguous. CDR3 length: 13 residues. With 2 bases removed from V and 2 bases from J, the gap between germline ends came to 6 bases. The germline CDR1 and CDR2 sequences are SGHTA and FQGTGA. CDR3 DNA sequence: TGTGCCAGCAGCTTATACGGGCAAGAGACCCAGTACTTC. It translates to CASSLYGQETQYF.

This chain links TRBV7-3 with TRBJ2-2; unclear D gene. CDR3 size: 16 residues. V was pared by 0 bases and J by 6 bases, with 14 bases between. Germline loops: CDR1 SGHTA, CDR2 FQGTGA. The CDR3 loop is CASSLTGGRASGELFF. CDR3 DNA: TGTGCCAGCAGCTTAACGGGCGGTCGAGCGTCCGGGGAGCTGTTTTTT.

The chain is built from TRBV7-8 and TRBJ2-5; D is perhaps TRBD2 (5 bases). There are 17 residues in the CDR3. Trimming left V 5 bases short and J 4 bases short, with 23 bases between. Germline assignment: CDR1 SGHVS and CDR2 FQNEAQ. The CDR3 loop is CASSLEAVNYRAETQYF. CDR3 DNA: TGTGCCAGCAGCCTAGAAGCGGTCAACTATCGGGCAGAGACCCAGTACTTC.

V gene TRBV24-1 combines with J gene TRBJ2-3, with 10 nucleotides matching TRBD1. J was trimmed by 3 bases and V by 3 bases; bases with no gene match: 11. The CDR3 has 18 residues. Germline V lookup: CDR1 KGHDR, CDR2 SFDVKD. CDR3: CATSDRDRGRRGTDTQYF. The CDR3 coding sequence is TGTGCCACCAGTGATCGAGACAGGGGGCGACGGGGGACAGATACGCAGTATTTT.

The V gene is TRBV9, the J gene TRBJ2-7; D possibly matches TRBD1 or TRBD2 (6 bases each). The CDR3 runs to 14 residues. V lost 2 bases and J 5 bases, leaving 14 bases between the germline ends. Germline assignment: CDR1 SGDLS and CDR2 YYNGEE. This chain's CDR3 is CASSVGQGRNEQYF. The DNA of the CDR3 is TGTGCCAGCAGCGTCGGCCAGGGGAGGAACGAGCAGTACTTC.

This clonotype was seen ten or more times. The genes are TRBV4-1 and TRBJ1-4, with TRBD1 identical over 7 bases. The CDR3 length is 15 residues. Germline CDR1 is MGHRA and CDR2 is YSYEKL. Trimming removed 1 base from V and 3 bases from J; junction bases left unmatched: 2. The CDR3 bases are TGCGCCAGCAGCCAAGCCGGGACAGCTAATGAAAAACTGTTTTTT. Its protein is CASSQAGTANEKLFF.

This clonotype turned up a few times. The gene calls are TRBV18 and TRBJ2-7; D is perhaps TRBD2 (5 bases). Per the germline V gene, CDR1 is KGHSH and CDR2 is LQKENI. This CDR3 comprises 14 residues. V lost 1 base to trimming and J lost 0 bases, with 7 bases between them. The CDR3 coding sequence is TGTGCCAGCTCACCACTCGGGAACTCCTACGAGCAGTACGTC. The encoded protein is CASSPLGNSYEQYV.

This clonotype was found many times. The chain uses TRBV20-1 and TRBJ2-7; D perhaps matches TRBD2 (5 bases). Germline V lookup: CDR1 DFQATT, CDR2 SNEGSKA (reference sequence). V gave up 0 bases and J gave up 3 bases, with 12 bases separating them. The CDR3 covers 14 residues. CDR3 in amino acids: CSARDLSGFYEQYF. The CDR3 DNA reads as TGCAGTGCTAGAGATCTGAGCGGTTTCTACGAGCAGTACTTC.

There are many counts of this clonotype. This chain connects TRBV27 to TRBJ1-1; D gene ambiguous. V was trimmed by 2 bases and J by 2 bases, leaving 9 bases between them. Germline assignment: CDR1 MNHEY and CDR2 SMNVEV (reference sequence). CDR3 length: 14 amino acids. CDR3 DNA: TGTGCCAGCAGTTTAGTTGTCGGCAACACTGAAGCTTTCTTT. Translated, it gives CASSLVVGNTEAFF.

V and J are TRBV28 and TRBJ2-3; no clear D gene. The V end was cut by 2 bases, the J end by 4 bases, with 4 bases between. Germline CDR1 is MDHEN and CDR2 is SYDVKM. This CDR3 comprises 12 residues. The CDR3 here is CASSLNADTQYF. Here the CDR3 DNA reads TGTGCCAGCAGTTTAAATGCAGATACGCAGTATTTT.

There are a few counts of this clonotype. The chain uses TRBV4-3 and TRBJ2-7; 9 bases fit TRBD2. The CDR3 has 16 amino acids. The germline CDR1 and CDR2 sequences are LGHNA and YSLEER. The ends lost 0 bases at V and 1 base at J; junction bases unmatched: 4. In nucleotides, the CDR3 is TGCGCCAGCAGCCAAGAATTTAGCGGGGGTTCCTACGAGCAGTACTTC. Its protein product is CASSQEFSGGSYEQYF.

This clonotype was found many times. This chain connects TRBV7-8 to TRBJ1-1; D is unresolved. The CDR3 runs 12 residues. The germline V gene encodes CDR1 SGHVS and CDR2 FQNEAQ. Trimming took off 5 bases at V and 1 base at J, with 5 bases between the two ends. CDR3 amino acids: CASSERNTEAFF. In nucleotides, the CDR3 is TGTGCCAGCAGCGAGCGGAACACTGAAGCTTTCTTT.

There are a few counts of this clonotype. The chain uses TRBV7-8 and TRBJ2-7; the match to TRBD1 covers 7 bases. The CDR3 covers 15 residues. CDR1 and CDR2 (germline): SGHVS, FQNEAQ. In DNA, the CDR3 is TGTGCCAGCAGTTTAGCACCCGGGACAGCCTACGAGCAGTACGTC. Translated: CASSLAPGTAYEQYV.

This clonotype has more than one count but fewer than ten. The chain employs TRBV25-1 and TRBJ2-2; no clear D. The CDR3 totals 15 residues. In germline, CDR1 is MGHDK, CDR2 SYGVNS. V was pared by 3 bases and J by 3 bases, with 11 bases between. The CDR3: CASSESVRYTGELFF. The DNA for the CDR3 is TGTGCCAGCAGTGAGAGTGTCAGATACACCGGGGAGCTGTTTTTT.

This clonotype showed up just a few times. This sequence joins TRBV27 and TRBJ1-1; D uncertain. The V and J ends lost 6 bases and 1 base respectively, with 12 bases between them. The CDR3 totals 14 residues. CDR1 is MNHEY and CDR2 is SMNVEV in the germline V gene (reference sequence). The CDR3 region has the DNA TGTGCCAGCAGATATCGTGCCCCGAACACTGAAGCTTTCTTT. This encodes CASRYRAPNTEAFF.